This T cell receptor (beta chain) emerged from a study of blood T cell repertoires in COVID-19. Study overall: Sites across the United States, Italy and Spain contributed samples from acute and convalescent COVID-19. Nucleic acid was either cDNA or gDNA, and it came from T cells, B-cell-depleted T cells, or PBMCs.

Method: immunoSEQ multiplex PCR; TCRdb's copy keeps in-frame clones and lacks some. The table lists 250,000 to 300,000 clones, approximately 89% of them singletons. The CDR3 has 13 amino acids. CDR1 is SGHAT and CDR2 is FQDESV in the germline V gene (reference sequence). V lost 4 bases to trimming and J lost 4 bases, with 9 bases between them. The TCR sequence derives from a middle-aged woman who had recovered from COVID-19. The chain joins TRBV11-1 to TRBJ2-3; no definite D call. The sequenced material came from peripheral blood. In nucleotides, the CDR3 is TGTGCCAGCAGCTCCGCATACTCAGATACGCAGTATTTT. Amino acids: CASSSAYSDTQYF.